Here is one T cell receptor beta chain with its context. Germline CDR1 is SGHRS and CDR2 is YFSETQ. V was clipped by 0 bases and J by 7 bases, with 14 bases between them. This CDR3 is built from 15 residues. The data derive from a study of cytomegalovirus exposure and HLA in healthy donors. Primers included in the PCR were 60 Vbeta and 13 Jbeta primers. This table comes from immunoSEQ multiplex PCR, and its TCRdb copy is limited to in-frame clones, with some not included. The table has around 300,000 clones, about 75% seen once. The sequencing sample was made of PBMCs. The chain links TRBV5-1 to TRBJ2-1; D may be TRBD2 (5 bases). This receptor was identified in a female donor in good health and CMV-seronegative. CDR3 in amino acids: CASSLVVGVRNEQFF. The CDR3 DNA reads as TGCGCCAGCAGCTTGGTGGTGGGAGTGAGGAATGAGCAGTTCTTC. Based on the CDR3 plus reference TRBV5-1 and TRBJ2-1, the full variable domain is KAGVTQTPRYLIKTRGQQVTLSCSPISGHRSVSWYQQTPGQGLQFLFEYFSETQRNKGNFPGRFSGRQFSNSRSEMNVSTLELGDSALYLCASSLVVGVRNEQFFGPGTRLTVL.